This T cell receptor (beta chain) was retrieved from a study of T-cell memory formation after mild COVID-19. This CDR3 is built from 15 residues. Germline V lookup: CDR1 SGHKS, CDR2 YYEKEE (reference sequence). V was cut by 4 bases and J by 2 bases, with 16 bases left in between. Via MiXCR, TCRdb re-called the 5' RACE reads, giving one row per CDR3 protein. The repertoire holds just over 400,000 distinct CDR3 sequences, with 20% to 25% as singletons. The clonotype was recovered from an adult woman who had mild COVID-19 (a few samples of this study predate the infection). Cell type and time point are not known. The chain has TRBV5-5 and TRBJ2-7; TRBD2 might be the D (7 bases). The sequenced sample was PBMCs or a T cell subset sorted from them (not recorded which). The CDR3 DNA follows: TGTGCCAGCAGCCCGGGGGGCCCCTTCCCCTACGAGCAGTACTTC. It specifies CASSPGGPFPYEQYF.